A single sample is the source of the 19 T cell receptor beta chains below, sequenced in a study of shared clonotypes between healthy human individuals (dated by TCRdb to 2020 to 2021). Receptor amplification or capture employed the immunoSEQ multiplex PCR assay. Sourced from immuneACCESS, this table was stored by TCRdb with only in-frame sequences that have V and J called. A share of the clones is absent; for the studies checked, an unresolved V gene accounts for under half, and the remainder has no known explanation. Within this sample are around 500,000 clones, with approximately 84% of them counted one time only. Of the sample, approximately 12% is held by the ten largest clones. Material for sequencing was PBMCs. These receptor sequences come from a woman in her thirties or forties in good health. Some clones in this sample may be carry-over from other donors' samples.

Only a few counts were recorded for this clone. The chain carries TRBV5-1 and TRBJ1-2, with D maybe TRBD1 (6 bases). V was pared by 4 bases and J by 2 bases, with 12 bases between. Per germline, CDR1 SGHRS and CDR2 YFSETQ. The CDR3 loop spans 14 amino acids. CDR3 loop: CASSVDSLNYGYTF. CDR3 bases: TGCGCCAGCAGCGTGGACAGTTTAAACTATGGCTACACCTTC. The full variable domain, with the rest looked up from reference TRBV5-1 and TRBJ1-2, is KAGVTQTPRYLIKTRGQQVTLSCSPISGHRSVSWYQQTPGQGLQFLFEYFSETQRNKGNFPGRFSGRQFSNSRSEMNVSTLELGDSALYLCASSVDSLNYGYTFGSGTRLTVV.

With regard to this clone: A far larger clone lies a single base away; this is likely a read error. The chain couples TRBV2 to TRBJ1-1; D is ambiguous. CDR3 length: 13 residues. CDR1 is SNHLY and CDR2 is FYNNEI in the germline V gene. V lost 3 bases and J 3 bases, leaving 8 bases between the germline ends. Here the CDR3 reads CASSDEVYTEAFF. CDR3 sequence (DNA): TGTGCCAGCAGTGATGAGGTATACACTGAAGCTTTCTTT.

For this clone: A read error likely explains this, since a far larger clone differs by one base. The same CDR3 also results from other DNA sequences found in this sample. The V and J genes are TRBV12-5 and TRBJ2-2; tentatively, D is TRBD1 (6 bases). The CDR3 contains 13 residues. Looked up from germline, CDR1 is LGHNT and CDR2 is FRNRAP. CDR3 loop: CASGTGYTGELFF. The CDR3 nucleotides are TGTGCTAGTGGCACAGGGTACACAGGGGAGCTGTTTTTT.

The chain links TRBV4-1 to TRBJ2-2; D gene unclear. The germline gives CDR1 MGHRA, CDR2 YSYEKL. The CDR3 has 16 amino acids. V lost 0 bases and J 0 bases, leaving 8 bases between the germline ends. The CDR3 here is CASSQDIVANTGELFF. The CDR3 nucleotides read TGCGCCAGCAGCCAAGATATAGTCGCGAACACCGGGGAGCTGTTTTTT.

The chain is built from TRBV2 and TRBJ1-3; D not resolved. V lost 5 bases and J lost 0, with 14 bases in between. The CDR3 contains 16 residues. Germline V gives CDR1 SNHLY, CDR2 FYNNEI. The CDR3 region is CASSSLQSGSGNTIYF. CDR3 nucleotide sequence: TGTGCCAGCAGTAGCCTACAGTCCGGCTCTGGAAACACCATATATTTT.

With respect to this clone: This likely traces to a read error, being one base from a far larger clone. J is TRBJ2-5 and V is TRBV28; D is perhaps TRBD2 (6 bases). The CDR3 runs 15 residues. Trimming shortened V by 6 bases and J by 13 bases, and 27 bases separated the two germline ends. Germline CDR1 is MDHEN and CDR2 is SYDVKM. This CDR3 is CASSRQREISYERYF. For the CDR3, the DNA is TGTGCCAGCAGCCGCCAACGGGAGATAAGCTACGAGCGGTACTTC.

This clone has only a few counts. The CDR3 DNA follows: TGTGCCAGCAGCCCCCCGAGCCAACTTTCCTACGAGCAGTACTTC. This translates into CASSPPSQLSYEQYF. The V gene is TRBV7-9, the J gene TRBJ2-7, with D uncertain. V lost 5 bases and J lost 1, with 15 bases in between. The CDR3 extends over 15 amino acids. In germline, CDR1 is SEHNR, CDR2 FQNEAQ (reference sequence). Combining the CDR3 with reference TRBV7-9 and TRBJ2-7 gives the whole variable domain DTGVSQNPRHKITKRGQNVTFRCDPISEHNRLYWYRQTLGQGPEFLTYFQNEAQLEKSRLLSDRFSAERPKGSFSTLEIQRTEQGDSAMYLCASSPPSQLSYEQYFGPGTRLTVT.

The chain couples TRBV19 to TRBJ2-3; tentative D call: TRBD1 (6 bases). The V end lost 7 bases, the J end lost 2 bases, and 13 bases lay between the germline ends. The CDR3 spans 14 residues. CDR1 and CDR2 from the germline V gene are LNHDA and SQIVND (reference sequence). The CDR3 region has the DNA TGTGCCAGTACAGAGGGGGTTTCCACAGATACGCAGTATTTT. Translated, it gives CASTEGVSTDTQYF. Supplemented by reference TRBV19 and TRBJ2-3, the full variable domain reads DGGITQSPKYLFRKEGQNVTLSCEQNLNHDAMYWYRQDPGQGLRLIYYSQIVNDFQKGDIAEGYSVSREKKESFPLTVTSAQKNPTAFYLCASTEGVSTDTQYFGPGTRLTVL.

A remark on this clone: A far larger clone lies a single base away; this is likely a read error. The sample holds other DNA sequences that translate to the same CDR3. J is TRBJ1-2 and V is TRBV28, with 7 bases lining up with TRBD1. V lost 6 bases and J lost 5; bases outside the gene matches: 9. The CDR3 runs to 14 residues. The germline CDR1 and CDR2 sequences are MDHEN and SYDVKM. The DNA of the CDR3 is TGTGCCAGCAGCTCAACCAGACAGGGTTATGGCTACACCTTC. Translated: CASSSTRQGYGYTF.

The V call is TRBV28, the J call TRBJ2-7; 8 bases align to TRBD2. CDR1 and CDR2 (germline): MDHEN, SYDVKM. The CDR3 is made up of 16 amino acids. V gave up 3 bases and J gave up 2 bases; unmatched junction bases: 9. The CDR3 region has the DNA TGTGCCAGCAGTTTTCTTAGCGGGAAAGTAACCTACGAGCAGTACTTC. This sequence encodes CASSFLSGKVTYEQYF.

This rearrangement joins TRBV4-2 to TRBJ1-4; TRBD1 is a possible D gene (5 bases). The V and J ends lost 1 base and 8 bases respectively, with 14 bases between them. Germline V gene data show CDR1 as LGHNA and CDR2 as YNFKEQ. This CDR3 has 15 amino acids. The DNA for the CDR3 is TGTGCCAGCAGCCAAGTTGAGACAGCGGGCGAAAAACTGTTTTTT. It translates to CASSQVETAGEKLFF.

Turning to this clone: A much larger clone differs by one base, so this may be a read error. The J gene is TRBJ2-7, the V gene TRBV7-2, with 10 positions matching TRBD2. The germline gives CDR1 SGHTA, CDR2 FQGNSA. V lost 5 bases to trimming and J lost 2 bases; unmatched junction nucleotides: 3. There are 14 residues in the CDR3. Here the CDR3 reads CASSLTSGPYEQYF. The CDR3 bases are TGTGCCAGCAGCCTGACTAGCGGGCCCTACGAGCAGTACTTC.

This clone was observed once. This likely stems from a read error, as it lies one base from a far larger clone. This chain joins TRBV28 and TRBJ2-7, with 13 bases matching TRBD2. The CDR3 extends over 18 amino acids. In germline, CDR1 is MDHEN, CDR2 SYDVKM. Unmatched junction bases numbered 17, after V lost 8 bases and J lost 4 bases. CDR3 in amino acids: CASSRTSGRGGSLYEQYF. CDR3 coding DNA: TGTGCCAGCTCAAGGACTAGCGGGAGAGGAGGCTCACTTTACGAGCAGTACTTC.

This rearrangement joins TRBV10-3 to TRBJ2-5, with D possibly being TRBD2 (6 bases). With 2 bases removed from V and 10 bases from J, the gap between germline ends came to 20 bases. CDR1 and CDR2 from the germline V gene are ENHRY and SYGVKD. The CDR3 has 15 residues. The CDR3 sequence is CAISEPGLGGLGQYF. In DNA, the CDR3 is TGTGCCATCAGTGAGCCAGGGCTCGGGGGTTTGGGCCAGTACTTC.

About this clone: Other DNA sequences of this sample code for an identical CDR3. The V call is TRBV5-1, the J call TRBJ2-1; 13 bases map to TRBD2. Germline V gives CDR1 SGHRS, CDR2 YFSETQ. This CDR3 has 15 amino acids. V lost 4 bases and J lost 4; bases outside the gene matches: 2. The DNA of the CDR3 is TGCGCCAGCAGCCTGGGACTAGCGGGATACAATGAGCAGTTCTTC. This translates into CASSLGLAGYNEQFF.

Remarks on this clone: This likely came from a read error, as a far larger clone is one base away. The chain joins TRBV29-1 to TRBJ1-1; D is ambiguous. Per the germline V gene, CDR1 is SQVTM and CDR2 is ANQGSEA. The CDR3 runs 13 residues. The CDR3 DNA sequence: TGCAGCGTTGCATTTGGTCTGAACACTGAAGCTTTATTT. Its translation: CSVAFGLNTEALF.

The chain is built from TRBV29-1 and TRBJ2-1, with 10 bases identical to TRBD2. V was pared by 2 bases and J by 6 bases, with 4 bases of the junction left unmatched. The length of the CDR3 is 14 residues. Looked up from germline, CDR1 is SQVTM and CDR2 is ANQGSEA. The CDR3 reads CSVESLAGVNEQFF. The CDR3 coding sequence is TGCAGCGTTGAAAGTCTAGCGGGAGTCAATGAGCAGTTCTTC.

This chain uses TRBV7-9 with TRBJ2-1; possibly TRBD1 or TRBD2 for D (6 bases each). V was cut by 0 bases and J by 7 bases, with 13 bases left in between. This CDR3 region has 15 residues. CDR1 and CDR2 (germline): SEHNR, FQNEAQ (reference sequence). The CDR3 here is CASSLAAGRGNEQFF. DNA for the CDR3: TGTGCCAGCAGCTTAGCTGCGGGAAGGGGGAATGAGCAGTTCTTC.

As to this clone: Only one base separates this from a far larger clonotype, so it likely reflects a read error. The chain has TRBV4-2 and TRBJ2-6; D is unresolved. Germline values: CDR1 LGHNA, CDR2 YNFKEQ. The CDR3 extends over 15 amino acids. This chain's CDR3 is CASSQDRLQSNILTF. The CDR3 DNA is TGTGCCAGCAGCCAAGACCGACTCCAATCCAACATCCTGACTTTC.